This T cell receptor beta chain appears in the sequencing data of a study of blood T cell repertoires in COVID-19. TCRdb's table, derived via immunoSEQ multiplex PCR, lists solely in-frame clones and lacks some. The sample has fewer than 250,000 clones, approximately 84% seen once. The sequenced sample was peripheral blood. This clonotype was obtained from a woman of 80 years or more with acute or convalescent COVID-19.

CDR3: CASSYTSLQAPIYGYTF. For the CDR3, the DNA is TGTGCCAGCAGTTACACTTCCCTACAGGCCCCTATCTATGGCTACACCTTC. The chain combines TRBV6-2 or TRBV6-3 with TRBJ1-2; maybe TRBD1 (5 bases). The V end lost 2 bases, the J end lost 4 bases, and 20 bases lay between the germline ends. Germline values: CDR1 MNHEY, CDR2 SVGEGT. CDR3 length: 17 amino acids.